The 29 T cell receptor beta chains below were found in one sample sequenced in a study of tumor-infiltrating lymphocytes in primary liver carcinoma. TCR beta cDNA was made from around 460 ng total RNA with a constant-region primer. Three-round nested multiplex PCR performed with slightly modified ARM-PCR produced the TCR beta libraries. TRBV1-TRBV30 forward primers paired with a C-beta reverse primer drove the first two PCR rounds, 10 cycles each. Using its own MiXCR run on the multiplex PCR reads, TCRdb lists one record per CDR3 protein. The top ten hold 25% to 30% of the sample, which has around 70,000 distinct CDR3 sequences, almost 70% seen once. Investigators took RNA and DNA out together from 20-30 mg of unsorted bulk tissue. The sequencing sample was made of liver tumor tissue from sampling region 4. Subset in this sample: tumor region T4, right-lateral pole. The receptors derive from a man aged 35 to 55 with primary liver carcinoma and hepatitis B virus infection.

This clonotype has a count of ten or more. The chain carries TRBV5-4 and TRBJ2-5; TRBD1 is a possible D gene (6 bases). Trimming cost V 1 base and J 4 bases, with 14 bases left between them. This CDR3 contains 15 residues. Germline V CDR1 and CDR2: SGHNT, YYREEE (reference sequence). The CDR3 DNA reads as TGTGCCAGCAGCTTGTCACAGGGTATTGGAGAGACCCAGTACTTC. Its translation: CASSLSQGIGETQYF.

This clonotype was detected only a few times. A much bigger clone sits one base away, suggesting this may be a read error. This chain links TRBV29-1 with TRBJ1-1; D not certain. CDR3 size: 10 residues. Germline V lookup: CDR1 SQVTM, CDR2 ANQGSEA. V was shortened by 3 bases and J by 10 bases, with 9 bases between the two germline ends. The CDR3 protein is CSVEEGGAFF. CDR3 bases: TGCAGCGTTGAGGAGGGTGGAGCTTTCTTT.

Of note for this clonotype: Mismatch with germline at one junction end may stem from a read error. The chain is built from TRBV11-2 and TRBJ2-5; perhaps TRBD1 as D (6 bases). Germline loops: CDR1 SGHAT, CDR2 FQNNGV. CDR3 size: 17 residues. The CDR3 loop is CVSSLVSGGSRQETKYF. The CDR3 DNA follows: TGTGTCAGCAGCTTAGTCAGTGGGGGCAGTCGTCAAGAGACCAAGTACTTC.

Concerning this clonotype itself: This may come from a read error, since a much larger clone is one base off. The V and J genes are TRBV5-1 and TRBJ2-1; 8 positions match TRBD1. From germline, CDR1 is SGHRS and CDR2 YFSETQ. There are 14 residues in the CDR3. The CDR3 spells CVSSLGQGADEQFF. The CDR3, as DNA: TGCGTCAGCAGCTTAGGACAGGGAGCCGATGAGCAGTTCTTC.

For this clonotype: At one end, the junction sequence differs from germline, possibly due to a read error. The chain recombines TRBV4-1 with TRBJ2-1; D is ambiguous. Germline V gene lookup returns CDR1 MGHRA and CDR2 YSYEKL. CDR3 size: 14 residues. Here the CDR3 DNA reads TGCGCCAACAGCGTCGCAGCCTACGGCAATGAGCAGTTCTTC. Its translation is CANSVAAYGNEQFF.

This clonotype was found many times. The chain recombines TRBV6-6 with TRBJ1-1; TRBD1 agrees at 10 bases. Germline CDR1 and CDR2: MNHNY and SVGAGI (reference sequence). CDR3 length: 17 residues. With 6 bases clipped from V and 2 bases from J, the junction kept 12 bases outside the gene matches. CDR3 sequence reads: CASSRMTGGNRNTEAFF. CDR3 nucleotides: TGTGCCAGCAGCCGGATGACAGGGGGCAATAGAAACACTGAAGCTTTCTTT.

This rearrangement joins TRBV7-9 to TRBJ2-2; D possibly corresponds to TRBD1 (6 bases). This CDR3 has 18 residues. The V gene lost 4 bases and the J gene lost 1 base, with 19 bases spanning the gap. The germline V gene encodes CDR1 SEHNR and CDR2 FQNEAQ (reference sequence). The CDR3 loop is CASSSAQVGGVNTGELFF. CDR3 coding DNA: TGTGCCAGCAGCTCTGCCCAGGTAGGGGGTGTGAACACCGGGGAGCTGTTTTTT. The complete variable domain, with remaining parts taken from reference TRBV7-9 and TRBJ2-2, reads DTGVSQNPRHKITKRGQNVTFRCDPISEHNRLYWYRQTLGQGPEFLTYFQNEAQLEKSRLLSDRFSAERPKGSFSTLEIQRTEQGDSAMYLCASSSAQVGGVNTGELFFGEGSRLTVL.

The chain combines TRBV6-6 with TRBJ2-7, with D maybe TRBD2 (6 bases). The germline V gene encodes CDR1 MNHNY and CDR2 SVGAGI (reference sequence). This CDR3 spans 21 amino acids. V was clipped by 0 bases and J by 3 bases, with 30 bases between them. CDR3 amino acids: CASSYSIGRLGLPVYLYEQYF. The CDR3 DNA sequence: TGTGCCAGCAGTTACTCGATTGGGCGACTGGGACTTCCCGTATACCTCTACGAGCAGTACTTC.

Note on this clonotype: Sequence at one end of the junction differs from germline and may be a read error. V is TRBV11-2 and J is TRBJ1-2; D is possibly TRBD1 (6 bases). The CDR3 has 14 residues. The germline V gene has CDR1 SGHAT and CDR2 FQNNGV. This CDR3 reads CASKERDTTYVYTF. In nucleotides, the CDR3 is TGTGCCAGTAAAGAGAGGGACACCACCTATGTCTACACCTTC.

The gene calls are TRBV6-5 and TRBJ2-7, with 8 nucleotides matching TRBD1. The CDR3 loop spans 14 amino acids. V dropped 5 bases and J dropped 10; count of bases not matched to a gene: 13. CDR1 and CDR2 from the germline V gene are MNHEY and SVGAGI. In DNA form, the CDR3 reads TGTGCCAGCAGTCCATCATGGGACAGGATGGAACAGTACTTC. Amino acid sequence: CASSPSWDRMEQYF.

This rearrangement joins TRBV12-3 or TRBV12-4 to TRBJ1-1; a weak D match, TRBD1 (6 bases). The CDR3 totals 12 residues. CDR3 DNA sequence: TGTACCAACAGTTCTGACAGGTCGGAAGCTTTCTTT. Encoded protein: CTNSSDRSEAFF.

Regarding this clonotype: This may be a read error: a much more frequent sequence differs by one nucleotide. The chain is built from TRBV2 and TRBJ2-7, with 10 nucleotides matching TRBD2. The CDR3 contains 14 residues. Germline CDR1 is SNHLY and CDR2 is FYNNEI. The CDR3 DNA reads TGTGCCAAAAAAGAGAGCGGGAGGGCCTACGAGCACTACTTC. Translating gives CAKKESGRAYEHYF.

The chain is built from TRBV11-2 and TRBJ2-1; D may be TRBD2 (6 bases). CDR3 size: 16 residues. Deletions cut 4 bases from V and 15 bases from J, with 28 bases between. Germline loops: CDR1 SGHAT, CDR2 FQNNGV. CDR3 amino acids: CASSCSSTGERGGGFF. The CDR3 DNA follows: TGTGCCAGCAGCTGCTCTTCGACTGGCGAGAGGGGAGGCGGGTTCTTC.

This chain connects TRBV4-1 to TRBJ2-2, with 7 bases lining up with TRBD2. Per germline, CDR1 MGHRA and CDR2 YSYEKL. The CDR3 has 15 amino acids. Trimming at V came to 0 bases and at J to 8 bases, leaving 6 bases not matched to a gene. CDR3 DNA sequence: TGCGCCAGCAGCCAAGATCGCGGGGGAACTGGGGAGCTGTTTTTT. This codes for CASSQDRGGTGELFF.

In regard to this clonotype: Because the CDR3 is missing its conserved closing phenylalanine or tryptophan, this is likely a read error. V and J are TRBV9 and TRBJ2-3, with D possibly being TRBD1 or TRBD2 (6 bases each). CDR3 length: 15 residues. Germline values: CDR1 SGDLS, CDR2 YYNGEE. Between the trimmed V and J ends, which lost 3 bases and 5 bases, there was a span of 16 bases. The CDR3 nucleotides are TGTGCCAGCAGCGATCTAGGAGGGGGTGGAGATACGCAGTATATT. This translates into CASSDLGGGGDTQYI.

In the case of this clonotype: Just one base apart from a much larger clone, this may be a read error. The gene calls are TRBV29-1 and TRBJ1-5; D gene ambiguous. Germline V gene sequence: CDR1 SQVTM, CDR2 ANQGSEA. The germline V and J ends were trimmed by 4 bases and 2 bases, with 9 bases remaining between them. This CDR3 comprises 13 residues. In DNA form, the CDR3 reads TGCAGCGTTGGGACTGGTGGCAATCAGCCCCAGCATTTT. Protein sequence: CSVGTGGNQPQHF.

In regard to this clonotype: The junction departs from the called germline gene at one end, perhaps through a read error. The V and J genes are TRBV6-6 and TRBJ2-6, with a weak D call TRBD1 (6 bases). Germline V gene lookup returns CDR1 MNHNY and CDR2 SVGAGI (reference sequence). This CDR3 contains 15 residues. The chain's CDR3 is CASNPTGSGANVLTF. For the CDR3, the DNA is TGTGCCAGCAATCCTACAGGGTCCGGGGCCAACGTCCTGACCTTC.

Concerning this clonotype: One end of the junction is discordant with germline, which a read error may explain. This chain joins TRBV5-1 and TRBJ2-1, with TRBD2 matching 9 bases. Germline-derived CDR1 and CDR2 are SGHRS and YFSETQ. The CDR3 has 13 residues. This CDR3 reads CASTLNSGSEQFF. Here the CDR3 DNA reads TGCGCCAGCACCTTGAATAGCGGGAGTGAGCAGTTCTTC.

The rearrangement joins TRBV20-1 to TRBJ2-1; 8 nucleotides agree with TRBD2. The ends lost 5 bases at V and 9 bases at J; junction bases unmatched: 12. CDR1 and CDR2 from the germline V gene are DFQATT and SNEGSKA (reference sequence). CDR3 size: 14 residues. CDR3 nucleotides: TGCAGTGCTTCGCCGGGACTAGGTTTATCTGAGCAGTTCTTC. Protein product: CSASPGLGLSEQFF.

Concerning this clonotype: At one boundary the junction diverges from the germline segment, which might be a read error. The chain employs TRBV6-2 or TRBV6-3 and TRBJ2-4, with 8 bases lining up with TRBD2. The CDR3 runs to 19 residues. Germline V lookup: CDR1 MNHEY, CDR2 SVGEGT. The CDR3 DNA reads TGTGCCAGCAGTCCACCGGGACTAGGCGTCACACTAGCCAAAAACATTCGGTACTTC. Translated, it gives CASSPPGLGVTLAKNIRYF.

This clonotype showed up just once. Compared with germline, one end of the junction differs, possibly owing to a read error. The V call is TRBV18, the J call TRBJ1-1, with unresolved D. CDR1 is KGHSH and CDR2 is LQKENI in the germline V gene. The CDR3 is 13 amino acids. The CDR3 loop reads CVSSDSVNTEAFF. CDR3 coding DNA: TGTGTCAGCTCGGACTCAGTGAACACTGAAGCTTTCTTT.

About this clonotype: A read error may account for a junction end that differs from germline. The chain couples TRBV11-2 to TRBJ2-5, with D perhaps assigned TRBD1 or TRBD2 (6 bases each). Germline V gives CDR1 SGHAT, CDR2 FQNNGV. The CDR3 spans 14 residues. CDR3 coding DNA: TGTGACAGCAGGTTCGGGGGCAACCAAGAGACCCAGTACTTC. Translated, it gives CDSRFGGNQETQYF.

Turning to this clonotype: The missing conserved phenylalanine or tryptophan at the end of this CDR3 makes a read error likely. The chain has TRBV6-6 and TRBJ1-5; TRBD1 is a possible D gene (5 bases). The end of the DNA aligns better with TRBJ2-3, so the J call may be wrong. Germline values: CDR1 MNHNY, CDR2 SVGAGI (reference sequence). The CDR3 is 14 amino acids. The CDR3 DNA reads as TGTGCCAGCAGTTACAGGGGCTCAAATCAGCCCCAGTATTAT. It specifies CASSYRGSNQPQYY.

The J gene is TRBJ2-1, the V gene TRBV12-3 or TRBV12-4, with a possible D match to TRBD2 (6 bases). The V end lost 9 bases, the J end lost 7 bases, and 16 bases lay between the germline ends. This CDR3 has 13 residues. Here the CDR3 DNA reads TGTGCCAGTACCCTCCAGGAGGGGAATGAGCAGTTCTTC. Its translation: CASTLQEGNEQFF.

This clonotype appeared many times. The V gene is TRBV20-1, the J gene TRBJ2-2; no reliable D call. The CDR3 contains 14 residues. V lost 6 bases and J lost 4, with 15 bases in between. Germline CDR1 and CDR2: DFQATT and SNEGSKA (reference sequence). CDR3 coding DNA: TGCAGTGCCCAATCTGGTCCGACCACCGGGGAGCTGTTTTTT. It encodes CSAQSGPTTGELFF.

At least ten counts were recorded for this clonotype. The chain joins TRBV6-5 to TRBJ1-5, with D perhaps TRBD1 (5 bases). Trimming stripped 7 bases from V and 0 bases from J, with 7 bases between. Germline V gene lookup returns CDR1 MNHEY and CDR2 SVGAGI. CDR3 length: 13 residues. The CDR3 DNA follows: TGTGCCAGCAAGGGGTATAGCAATCAGCCCCAGCATTTT. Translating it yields CASKGYSNQPQHF.

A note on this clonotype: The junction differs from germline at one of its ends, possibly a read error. CDR3 DNA sequence: TGTGCCAGCAGTCAAGCGGGACATCACAATGAGCAGTTCTTC. Its protein is CASSQAGHHNEQFF. This chain connects TRBV14 to TRBJ2-1, with D perhaps TRBD2 (7 bases). This CDR3 is 14 amino acids long. Germline CDR1 is SGHDN and CDR2 is FVKESK.

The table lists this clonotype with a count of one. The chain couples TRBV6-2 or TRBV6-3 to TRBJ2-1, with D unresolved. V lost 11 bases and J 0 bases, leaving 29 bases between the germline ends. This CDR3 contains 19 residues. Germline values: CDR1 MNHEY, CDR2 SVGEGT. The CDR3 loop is CAGCLAAQRARSSYNEQFF. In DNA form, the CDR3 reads TGTGCCGGTTGTTTAGCTGCGCAACGGGCGAGGAGCTCCTACAATGAGCAGTTCTTC.

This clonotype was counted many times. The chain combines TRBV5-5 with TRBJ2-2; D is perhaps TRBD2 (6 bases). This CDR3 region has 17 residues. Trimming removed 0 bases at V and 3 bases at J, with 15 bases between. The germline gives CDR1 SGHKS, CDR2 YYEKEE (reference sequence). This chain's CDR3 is CASSLGRGQGHTGELFF. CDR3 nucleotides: TGTGCCAGCAGCTTGGGGCGGGGCCAGGGACACACCGGGGAGCTGTTTTTT.